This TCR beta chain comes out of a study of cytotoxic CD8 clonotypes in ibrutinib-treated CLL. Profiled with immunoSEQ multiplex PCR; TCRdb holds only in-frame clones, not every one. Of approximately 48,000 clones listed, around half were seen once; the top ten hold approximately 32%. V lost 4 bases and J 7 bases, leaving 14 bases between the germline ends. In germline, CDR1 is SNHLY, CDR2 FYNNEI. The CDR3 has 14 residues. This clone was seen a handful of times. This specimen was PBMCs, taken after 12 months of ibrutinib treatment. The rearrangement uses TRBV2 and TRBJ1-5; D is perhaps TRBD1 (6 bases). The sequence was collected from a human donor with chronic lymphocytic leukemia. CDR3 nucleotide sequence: TGTGCCAGCAGTGCACAGGGCGGGATCCAGCCCCAGCATTTT. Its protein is CASSAQGGIQPQHF.